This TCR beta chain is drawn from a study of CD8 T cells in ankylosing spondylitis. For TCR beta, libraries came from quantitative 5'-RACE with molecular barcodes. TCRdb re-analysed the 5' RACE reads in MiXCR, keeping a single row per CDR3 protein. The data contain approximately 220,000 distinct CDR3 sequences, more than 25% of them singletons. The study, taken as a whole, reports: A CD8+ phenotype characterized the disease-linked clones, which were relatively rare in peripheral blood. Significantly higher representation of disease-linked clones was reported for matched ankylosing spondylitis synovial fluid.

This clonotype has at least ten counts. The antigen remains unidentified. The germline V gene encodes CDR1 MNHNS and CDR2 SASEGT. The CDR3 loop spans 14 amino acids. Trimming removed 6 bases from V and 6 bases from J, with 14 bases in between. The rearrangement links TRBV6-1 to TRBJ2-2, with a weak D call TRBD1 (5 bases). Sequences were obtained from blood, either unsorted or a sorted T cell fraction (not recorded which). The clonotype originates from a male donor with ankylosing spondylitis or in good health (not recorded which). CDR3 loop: CASRVGQGPGELFF. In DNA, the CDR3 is TGTGCCAGCAGAGTAGGGCAGGGCCCCGGGGAGCTGTTTTTT.